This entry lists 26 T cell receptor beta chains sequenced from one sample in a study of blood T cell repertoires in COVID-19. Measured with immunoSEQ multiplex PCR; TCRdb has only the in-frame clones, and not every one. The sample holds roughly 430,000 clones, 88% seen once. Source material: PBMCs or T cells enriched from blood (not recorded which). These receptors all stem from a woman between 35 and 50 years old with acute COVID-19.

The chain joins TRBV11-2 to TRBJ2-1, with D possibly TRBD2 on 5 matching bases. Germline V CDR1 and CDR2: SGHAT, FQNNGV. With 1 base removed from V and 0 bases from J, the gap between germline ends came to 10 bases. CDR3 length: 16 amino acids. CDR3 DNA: TGTGCCAGCAGCTTAGTGATGGCGGGCTCCTACAATGAGCAGTTCTTC. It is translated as CASSLVMAGSYNEQFF.

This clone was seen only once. CDR3 coding DNA: TGTGCCATCGGGCAACCGAATCAGCCCCAGCATTTT. Translated, it gives CAIGQPNQPQHF. V is TRBV10-3 and J is TRBJ1-5; D not certain. The germline CDR1 and CDR2 sequences are ENHRY and SYGVKD. The CDR3 contains 12 residues. The V end was cut by 8 bases, the J end by 4 bases, with 9 bases between.

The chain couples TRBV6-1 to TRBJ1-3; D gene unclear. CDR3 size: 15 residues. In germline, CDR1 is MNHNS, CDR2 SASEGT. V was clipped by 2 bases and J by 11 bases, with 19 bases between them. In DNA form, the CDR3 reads TGTGCCAGCAGTGAAACCCAATGGGGAGGGTACCCCATATATTTT. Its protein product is CASSETQWGGYPIYF.

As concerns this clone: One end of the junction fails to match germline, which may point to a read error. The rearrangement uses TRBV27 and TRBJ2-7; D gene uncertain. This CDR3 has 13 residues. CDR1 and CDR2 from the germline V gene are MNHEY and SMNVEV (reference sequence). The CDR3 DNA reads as TGTGCCAGCAGTATATCCCCCGGCTACGAGCAGTACTTC. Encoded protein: CASSISPGYEQYF.

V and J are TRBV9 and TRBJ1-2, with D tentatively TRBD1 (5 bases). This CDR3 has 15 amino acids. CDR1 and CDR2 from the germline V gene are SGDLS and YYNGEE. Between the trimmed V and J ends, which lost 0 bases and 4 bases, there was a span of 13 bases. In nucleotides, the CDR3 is TGTGCCAGCAGCGTAGCGGGATGGGGGGGCTATGGCTACACCTTC. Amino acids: CASSVAGWGGYGYTF.

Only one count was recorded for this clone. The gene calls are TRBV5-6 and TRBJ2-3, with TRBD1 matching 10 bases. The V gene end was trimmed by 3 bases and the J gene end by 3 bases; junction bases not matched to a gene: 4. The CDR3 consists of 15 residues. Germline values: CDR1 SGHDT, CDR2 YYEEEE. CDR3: CASSSGTGVTDTQYF. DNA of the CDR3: TGTGCCAGCAGCTCCGGGACAGGGGTTACAGATACGCAGTATTTT.

The CDR3, as DNA: TGTGCCAGCACTGACACGGAAGACATTCAGTACTTC. Its protein product is CASTDTEDIQYF. The chain links TRBV12-3 or TRBV12-4 to TRBJ2-4; no reliable D call. Trimming pared 7 bases from V and 8 bases from J, leaving 12 bases between. CDR3 length equals 12 residues.

The CDR3 bases are TGTGCCAGCAGCCGGGAGCGACAAGAGACCCAGTACTTC. Translated: CASSRERQETQYF. The chain recombines TRBV6-5 with TRBJ2-5, with D possibly being TRBD2 (6 bases). V shed 6 bases and J shed 2 bases, with 10 bases lying between them. CDR1 is MNHEY, CDR2 SVGAGI, per germline. The CDR3 sequence is 13 residues long.

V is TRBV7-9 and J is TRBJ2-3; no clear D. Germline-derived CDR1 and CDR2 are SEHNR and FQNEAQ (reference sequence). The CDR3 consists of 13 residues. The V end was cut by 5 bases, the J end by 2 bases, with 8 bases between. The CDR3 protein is CASSIKNTDTQYF. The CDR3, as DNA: TGTGCCAGCAGCATCAAAAACACAGATACGCAGTATTTT.

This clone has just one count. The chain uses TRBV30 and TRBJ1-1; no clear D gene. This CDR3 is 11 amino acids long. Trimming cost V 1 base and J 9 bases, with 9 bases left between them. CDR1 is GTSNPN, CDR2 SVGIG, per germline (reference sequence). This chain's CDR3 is CAWSGWQKAFF. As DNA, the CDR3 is TGTGCCTGGAGTGGTTGGCAGAAAGCTTTCTTT.

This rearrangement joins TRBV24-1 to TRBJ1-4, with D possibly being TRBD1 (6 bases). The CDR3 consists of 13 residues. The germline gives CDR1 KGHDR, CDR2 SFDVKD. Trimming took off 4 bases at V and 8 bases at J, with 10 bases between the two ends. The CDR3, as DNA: TGTGCCACCAGTGACAGGGGAGAAGAAAAACTGTTTTTT. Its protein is CATSDRGEEKLFF.

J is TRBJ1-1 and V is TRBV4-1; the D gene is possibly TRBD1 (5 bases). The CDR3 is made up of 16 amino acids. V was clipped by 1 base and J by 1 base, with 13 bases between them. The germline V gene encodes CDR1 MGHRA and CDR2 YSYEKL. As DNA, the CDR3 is TGCGCCAGCAGCCAAGGACAGCCCATTGGGAACACTGAAGCTTTCTTT. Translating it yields CASSQGQPIGNTEAFF.

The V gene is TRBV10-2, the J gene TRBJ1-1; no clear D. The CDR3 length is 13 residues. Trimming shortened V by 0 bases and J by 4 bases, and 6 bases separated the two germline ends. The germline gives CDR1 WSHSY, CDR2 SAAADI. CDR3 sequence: CASSESRATEAFF. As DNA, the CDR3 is TGCGCCAGCAGTGAGTCGAGGGCCACTGAAGCTTTCTTT.

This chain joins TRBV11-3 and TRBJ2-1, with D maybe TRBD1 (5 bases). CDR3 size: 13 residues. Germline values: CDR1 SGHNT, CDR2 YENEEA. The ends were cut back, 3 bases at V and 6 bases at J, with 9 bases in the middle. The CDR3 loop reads CASSFLDSNEQFF. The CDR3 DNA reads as TGTGCCAGCAGCTTCTTAGACAGCAATGAGCAGTTCTTC.

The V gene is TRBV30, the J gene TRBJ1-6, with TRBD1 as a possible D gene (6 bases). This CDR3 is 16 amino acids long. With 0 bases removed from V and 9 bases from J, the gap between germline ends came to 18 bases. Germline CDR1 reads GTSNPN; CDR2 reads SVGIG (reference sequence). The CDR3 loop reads CAWSVHLGRGPSPLHF. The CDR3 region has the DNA TGTGCCTGGAGTGTACATTTGGGCAGGGGTCCTTCACCCCTCCACTTT. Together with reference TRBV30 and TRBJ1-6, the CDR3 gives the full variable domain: SQTIHQWPATLVQPVGSPLSLECTVEGTSNPNLYWYRQAAGRGLQLLFYSVGIGQISSEVPQNLSASRPQDRQFILSSKKLLLSDSGFYLCAWSVHLGRGPSPLHFGNGTRLTVT.

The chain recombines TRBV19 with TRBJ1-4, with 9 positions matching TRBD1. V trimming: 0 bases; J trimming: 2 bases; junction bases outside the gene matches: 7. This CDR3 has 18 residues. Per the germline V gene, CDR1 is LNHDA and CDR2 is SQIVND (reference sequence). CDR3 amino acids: CASSIESGQGLTNEKLFF. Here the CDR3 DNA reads TGTGCCAGTAGTATAGAAAGCGGACAGGGGCTGACTAATGAAAAACTGTTTTTT. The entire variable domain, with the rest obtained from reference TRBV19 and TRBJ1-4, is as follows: DGGITQSPKYLFRKEGQNVTLSCEQNLNHDAMYWYRQDPGQGLRLIYYSQIVNDFQKGDIAEGYSVSREKKESFPLTVTSAQKNPTAFYLCASSIESGQGLTNEKLFFGSGTQLSVL.

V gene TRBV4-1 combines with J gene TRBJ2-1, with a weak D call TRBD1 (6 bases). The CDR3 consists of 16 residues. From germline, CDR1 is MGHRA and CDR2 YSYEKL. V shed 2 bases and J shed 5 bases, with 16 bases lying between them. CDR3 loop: CASSQPLQGTDNEQFF. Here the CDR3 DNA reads TGCGCCAGCAGCCAACCCCTACAGGGAACGGACAATGAGCAGTTCTTC.

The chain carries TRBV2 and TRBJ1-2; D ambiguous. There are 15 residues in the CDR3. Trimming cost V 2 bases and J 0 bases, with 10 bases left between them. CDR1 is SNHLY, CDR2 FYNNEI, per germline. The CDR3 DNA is TGTGCCAGCAGTGAAATTGCGACAACTAACTATGGCTACACCTTC. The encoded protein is CASSEIATTNYGYTF.

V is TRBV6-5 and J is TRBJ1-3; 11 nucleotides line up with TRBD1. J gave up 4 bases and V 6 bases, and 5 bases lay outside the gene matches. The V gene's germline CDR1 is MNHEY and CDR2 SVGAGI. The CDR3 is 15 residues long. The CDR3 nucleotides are TGTGCCAGCAGCGGACAGGGGGCGCGCGGAAACACCATATATTTT. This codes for CASSGQGARGNTIYF.

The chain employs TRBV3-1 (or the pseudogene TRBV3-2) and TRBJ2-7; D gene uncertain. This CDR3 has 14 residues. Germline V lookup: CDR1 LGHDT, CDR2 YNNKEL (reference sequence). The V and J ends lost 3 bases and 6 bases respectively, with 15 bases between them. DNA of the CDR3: TGTGCCAGCAGCCAGCCAATGAGACATAGCGAGCAGTACTTC. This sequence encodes CASSQPMRHSEQYF.

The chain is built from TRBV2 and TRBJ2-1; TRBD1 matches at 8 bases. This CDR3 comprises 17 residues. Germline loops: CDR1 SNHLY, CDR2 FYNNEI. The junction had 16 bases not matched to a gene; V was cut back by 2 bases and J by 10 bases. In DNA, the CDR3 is TGTGCCAGCAGTGAATTAAAGTTTAGGACAGGGATTGGGGAGCAGTTCTTC. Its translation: CASSELKFRTGIGEQFF.

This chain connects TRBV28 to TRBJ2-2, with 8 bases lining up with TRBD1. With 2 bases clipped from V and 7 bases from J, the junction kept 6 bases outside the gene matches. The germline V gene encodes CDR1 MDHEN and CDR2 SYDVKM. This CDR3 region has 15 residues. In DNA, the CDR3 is TGTGCCAGCAGTTTAGCAGGGGGCAAAGTCGGGGAGCTGTTTTTT. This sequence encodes CASSLAGGKVGELFF.

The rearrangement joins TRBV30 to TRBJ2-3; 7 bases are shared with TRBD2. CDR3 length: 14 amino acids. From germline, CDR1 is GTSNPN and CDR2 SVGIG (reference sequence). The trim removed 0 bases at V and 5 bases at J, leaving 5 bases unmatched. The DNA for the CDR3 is TGTGCCTGGAGTGTTCGGGGGGTGCTAGATACGCAGTATTTT. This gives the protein CAWSVRGVLDTQYF.

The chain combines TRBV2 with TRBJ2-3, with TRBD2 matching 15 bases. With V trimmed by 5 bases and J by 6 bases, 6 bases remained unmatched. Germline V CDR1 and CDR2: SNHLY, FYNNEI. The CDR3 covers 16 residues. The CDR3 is CASSQGLAGGRDTQYF. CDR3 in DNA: TGTGCCAGCAGTCAAGGACTAGCGGGGGGGCGGGATACGCAGTATTTT.

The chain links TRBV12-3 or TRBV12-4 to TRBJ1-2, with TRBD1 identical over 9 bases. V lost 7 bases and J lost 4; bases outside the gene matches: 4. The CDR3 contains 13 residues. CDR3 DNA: TGTGCCAGCAACCGGGACAGGGTCTATGGCTACACCTTC. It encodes CASNRDRVYGYTF.

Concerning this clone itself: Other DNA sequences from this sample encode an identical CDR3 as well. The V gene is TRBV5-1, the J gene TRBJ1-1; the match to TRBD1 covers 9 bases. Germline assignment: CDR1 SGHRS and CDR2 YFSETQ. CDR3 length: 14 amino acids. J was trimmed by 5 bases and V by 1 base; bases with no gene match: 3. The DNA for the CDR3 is TGCGCCAGCAGCTTGACAGGGGGCGGGACTGAAGCTTTCTTT. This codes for CASSLTGGGTEAFF.